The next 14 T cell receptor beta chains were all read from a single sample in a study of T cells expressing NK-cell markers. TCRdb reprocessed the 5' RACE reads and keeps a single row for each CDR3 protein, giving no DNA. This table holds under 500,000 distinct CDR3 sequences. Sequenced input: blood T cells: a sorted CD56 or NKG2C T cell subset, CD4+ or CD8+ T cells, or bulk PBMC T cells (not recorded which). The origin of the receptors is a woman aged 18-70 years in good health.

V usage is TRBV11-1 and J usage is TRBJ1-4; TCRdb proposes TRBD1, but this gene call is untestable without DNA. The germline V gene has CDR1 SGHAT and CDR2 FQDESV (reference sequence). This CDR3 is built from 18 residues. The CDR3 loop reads CASSSGQGAIRTNEKLFF.

CDR3 residues: CSARPYGVYSYNEQFF. The V call is TRBV20-1, the J call TRBJ2-1. The CDR3 is 16 residues long. CDR1 is DFQATT, CDR2 SNEGSKA, per germline (reference sequence).

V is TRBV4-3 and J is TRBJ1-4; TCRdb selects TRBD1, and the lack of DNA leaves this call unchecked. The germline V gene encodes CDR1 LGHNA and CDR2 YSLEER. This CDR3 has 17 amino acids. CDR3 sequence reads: CASSQEGYGQVNEKLFF.

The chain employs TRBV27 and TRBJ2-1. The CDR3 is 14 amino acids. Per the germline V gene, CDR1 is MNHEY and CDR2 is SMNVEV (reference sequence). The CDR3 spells CASSLSANGDEQFF.

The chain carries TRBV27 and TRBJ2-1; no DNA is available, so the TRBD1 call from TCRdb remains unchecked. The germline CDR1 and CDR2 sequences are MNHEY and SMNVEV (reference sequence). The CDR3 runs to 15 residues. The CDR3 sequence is CASSPTSRGDNEQFF.

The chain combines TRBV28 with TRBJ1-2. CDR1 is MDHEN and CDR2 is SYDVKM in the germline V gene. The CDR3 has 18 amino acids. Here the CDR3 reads CASSDIGDLPWDYYGYTF.

The CDR3 protein is CAISHPPDRSIQETQYF. V is TRBV10-3 and J is TRBJ2-5; with no DNA, the TCRdb D assignment of TRBD1 cannot be verified. Germline-derived CDR1 and CDR2 are ENHRY and SYGVKD. The CDR3 is 17 amino acids.

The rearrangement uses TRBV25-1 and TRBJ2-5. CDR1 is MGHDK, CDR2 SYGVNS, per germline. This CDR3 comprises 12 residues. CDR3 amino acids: CATQGNQETQYF. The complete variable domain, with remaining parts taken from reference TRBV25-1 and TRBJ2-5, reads EADIYQTPRYLVIGTGKKITLECSQTMGHDKMYWYQQDPGMELHLIHYSYGVNSTEKGDLSSESTVSRIRTEHFPLTLESARPSHTSQYLCATQGNQETQYFGPGTRLLVL.

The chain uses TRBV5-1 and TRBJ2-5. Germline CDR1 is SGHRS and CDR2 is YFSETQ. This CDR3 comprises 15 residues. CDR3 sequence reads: CASSLAVRLSETQYF.

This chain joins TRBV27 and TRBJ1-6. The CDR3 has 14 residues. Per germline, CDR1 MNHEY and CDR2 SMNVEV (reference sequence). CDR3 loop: CASRPTGQAFPLHF.

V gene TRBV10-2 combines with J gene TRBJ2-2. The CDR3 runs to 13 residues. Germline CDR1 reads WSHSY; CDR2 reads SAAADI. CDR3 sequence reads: CASRELGLGELFF.

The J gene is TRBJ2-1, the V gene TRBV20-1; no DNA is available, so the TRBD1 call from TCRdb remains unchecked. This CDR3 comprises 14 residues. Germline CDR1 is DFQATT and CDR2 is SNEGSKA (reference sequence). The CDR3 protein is CSARVGGIDNEQFF.

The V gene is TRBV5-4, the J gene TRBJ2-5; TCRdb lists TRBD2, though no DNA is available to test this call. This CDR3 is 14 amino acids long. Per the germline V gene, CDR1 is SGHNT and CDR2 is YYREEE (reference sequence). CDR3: CASSFGLTQETQYF.

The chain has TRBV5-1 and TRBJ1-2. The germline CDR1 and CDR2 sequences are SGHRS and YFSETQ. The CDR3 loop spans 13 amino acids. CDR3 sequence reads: CASSSTTEDGYTF. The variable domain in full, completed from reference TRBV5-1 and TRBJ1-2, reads KAGVTQTPRYLIKTRGQQVTLSCSPISGHRSVSWYQQTPGQGLQFLFEYFSETQRNKGNFPGRFSGRQFSNSRSEMNVSTLELGDSALYLCASSSTTEDGYTFGSGTRLTVV.